These T cell receptor beta chains were read from a single sample in a study of post-analysis software for immune sequencing data. In TCRdb, the PCR reads were re-called with MiXCR into one record per CDR3 protein. The repertoire holds 600,000 to 750,000 distinct CDR3 sequences, with around 60% as singletons. Sequencing was done on a sample of blood. The receptors come from a girl under 10 years old with multiple sclerosis. The CDR3 runs from the conserved cysteine through the conserved F or W. A D gene is named only where the DNA matches it firmly. Expanded clones get a size class; other rows say once, few or many, or leave the size out.

>TRBV12-3/TRBV12-4|TRBD1|once|TRBJ2-3
CASSIPGQDTDTQYF
TGTGCCAGCAGTATTCCGGGACAGGACACAGATACGCAGTATTTT
>TRBV29-1|TRBD2|NA|TRBJ2-3
CSVEDLSSGSSRVGQYF
TGCAGCGTTGAAGATCTTTCGAGCGGGAGTTCCAGAGTGGGGCAGTATTTT
>TRBV20-1|NA|NA|TRBJ2-7
CSALGTPTYEQYF
TGCAGTGCTTTGGGGACACCGACCTACGAGCAGTACTTC
>TRBV7-2|NA|NA|TRBJ2-3
CASSLGLGSLVDTQYF
TGTGCCAGCAGCTTAGGCCTCGGTTCATTGGTGGATACGCAGTATTTT
>TRBV5-1|NA|few|TRBJ2-1
CASSLGYDEQFF
TGCGCCAGCAGCTTAGGGTACGATGAGCAGTTCTTC
>TRBV29-1|TRBD1|NA|TRBJ2-7
CSVEEGGQQYF
TGCAGCGTTGAAGAAGGGGGCCAGCAGTACTTC
>TRBV20-1|NA|NA|TRBJ2-1
CSAREVRNNEQFF
TGCAGTGCTAGAGAGGTCAGAAACAATGAGCAGTTCTTC
>TRBV29-1|NA|NA|TRBJ2-2
CSVADSTGELFF
TGCAGCGTCGCGGACAGCACCGGGGAGCTGTTTTTT
>TRBV3-1|NA|once|TRBJ1-5
CASSQGPVGNQPQHF
TGTGCCAGCAGCCAAGGGCCGGTCGGAAATCAGCCCCAGCATTTT
>TRBV5-1|NA|NA|TRBJ1-1
CASAPGELNTEAFF
TGCGCCAGCGCACCAGGGGAGCTGAACACTGAAGCTTTCTTT
>TRBV7-2|TRBD2|NA|TRBJ2-5
CASSSPPGTSGVQETQYF
TGTGCCAGCAGCTCTCCCCCGGGGACTAGCGGAGTCCAAGAGACCCAGTACTTC
>TRBV6-5|TRBD1|NA|TRBJ2-1
CASSYEGLGTGGYNEQFF
TGTGCCAGCAGTTACGAAGGATTAGGGACAGGGGGCTACAATGAGCAGTTCTTC
>TRBV20-1|NA|NA|TRBJ2-1
CSANNAVGLLGANEQFF
TGCAGTGCTAACAATGCGGTGGGGTTGTTAGGTGCAAATGAGCAGTTCTTC
>TRBV20-1|NA|NA|TRBJ1-2
CSAREEGVIYGYTF
TGCAGTGCTAGAGAAGAGGGGGTGATCTATGGCTACACCTTC
>TRBV7-3|NA|many|TRBJ2-5
CASSFSGQETQYF
TGTGCCAGCAGCTTTAGCGGCCAAGAGACCCAGTACTTC
>TRBV7-2|TRBD2|NA|TRBJ2-3
CASSLDGGASDTQYF
TGTGCCAGCAGCTTGGACGGGGGGGCGTCGGATACGCAGTATTTT
>TRBV7-2|NA|NA|TRBJ1-4
CASSLSISSEKLFF
TGTGCCAGCAGCTTAAGTATTTCTAGTGAAAAACTGTTTTTT
>TRBV27|NA|NA|TRBJ1-1
CASSPPDQTTEAFF
TGTGCCAGCAGTCCACCGGACCAAACCACTGAAGCTTTCTTT
>TRBV5-6|NA|NA|TRBJ2-2
CASSRGLKEGVAGELFF
TGTGCCAGCAGCCGTGGTCTCAAAGAGGGTGTTGCCGGGGAGCTGTTTTTT
>TRBV20-1|NA|NA|TRBJ1-2
CSARLQGFNYGYTF
TGCAGTGCTAGATTACAGGGATTTAACTATGGCTACACCTTC
>TRBV29-1|TRBD1|NA|TRBJ1-2
CSVDRGREANYGYTF
TGCAGCGTTGACAGGGGGCGAGAGGCTAACTATGGCTACACCTTC
>TRBV7-3|NA|NA|TRBJ2-5
CASSRASTETQYF
TGTGCCAGCAGTCGAGCGTCAACTGAGACCCAGTACTTC
>TRBV7-6|NA|NA|TRBJ1-2
CASSLSTAANYGYTF
TGTGCCAGCAGCCTGTCGACAGCTGCTAACTATGGCTACACCTTC
>TRBV20-1|TRBD2|NA|TRBJ2-2
CSAPQRSGGNTGELFF
TGCAGTGCTCCCCAGCGTAGCGGGGGAAACACCGGGGAGCTGTTTTTT
>TRBV25-1|NA|NA|TRBJ2-5
CASSEYRSPQYF
TGTGCCAGCAGTGAATACCGGTCTCCCCAGTACTTC
>TRBV7-2|NA|few|TRBJ2-1
CASSLTVSSSYNEQFF
TGTGCCAGCAGCTTAACCGTTTCAAGCTCCTACAATGAGCAGTTCTTC
>TRBV7-2|NA|NA|TRBJ1-1
CASSLAAVNTEAFF
TGTGCCAGCAGCTTAGCAGCTGTGAACACTGAAGCTTTCTTT
>TRBV29-1|NA|few|TRBJ2-5
CSVVGPEEETQYF
TGCAGCGTTGTGGGACCCGAAGAAGAGACCCAGTACTTC
>TRBV4-2|TRBD1|NA|TRBJ2-5
CASSQDPGQGRETQYF
TGTGCCAGCAGCCAAGATCCCGGACAGGGGAGAGAGACCCAGTACTTC
>TRBV6-1|NA|NA|TRBJ1-1
CASTSLENTGAFF
TGTGCCAGCACCTCCCTTGAGAACACTGGAGCTTTCTTT
>TRBV12-3/TRBV12-4|NA|NA|TRBJ1-5
CASSLSGQPQHF
TGTGCCAGCAGTTTGTCGGGGCAGCCCCAGCATTTT
>TRBV27|NA|few|TRBJ2-1
CASSFAGGDEQFF
TGTGCCAGCAGTTTCGCCGGGGGCGATGAGCAGTTCTTC
>TRBV25-1|TRBD1|few|TRBJ1-2
CASSPRGTGVGYTF
TGTGCCAGCAGCCCCCGTGGAACAGGGGTTGGCTACACCTTC
>TRBV9|NA|few|TRBJ2-1
CASSVTSTGEQFF
TGTGCCAGCAGCGTAACTAGCACGGGTGAGCAGTTCTTC
>TRBV12-3/TRBV12-4|NA|NA|TRBJ1-5
CASTGSNQPQHF
TGTGCCAGCACCGGGAGCAATCAGCCCCAGCATTTT
>TRBV4-2|TRBD1|NA|TRBJ2-3
CASSQGTGVYTDTQYF
TGTGCCAGCAGCCAAGGGACAGGGGTCTACACAGATACGCAGTATTTT
>TRBV20-1|NA|NA|TRBJ2-3
CSASSGASTDTQYF
TGCAGTGCTTCCAGCGGAGCTAGCACAGATACGCAGTATTTT
>TRBV29-1|NA|NA|TRBJ1-2
CSDHQGYTF
TGCAGCGACCACCAGGGCTACACCTTC
>TRBV12-3/TRBV12-4|NA|NA|TRBJ2-5
CASRRDSVQETQYF
TGTGCCAGCAGGCGGGACTCTGTTCAAGAGACCCAGTACTTC
>TRBV11-1|TRBD1|NA|TRBJ1-1
CASSSRDRGPSGTEAFF
TGTGCCAGCAGCTCGCGGGACAGGGGGCCTTCCGGCACTGAAGCTTTCTTT
>TRBV3-1|TRBD2|NA|TRBJ2-1
CASSRTSGSVYNEQFF
TGTGCCAGCAGCCGGACTAGCGGGAGCGTTTATAATGAGCAGTTCTTC
>TRBV5-5|NA|few|TRBJ2-1
CASSTPYNEQFF
TGTGCCAGCAGCACGCCCTACAATGAGCAGTTCTTC
>TRBV5-5|TRBD2|NA|TRBJ2-3
CTSRGVAGMAGTQYF
TGTACCAGCAGAGGAGTAGCGGGGATGGCGGGTACGCAGTATTTT
>TRBV24-1|TRBD1|NA|TRBJ1-1
CATEGTGTAFF
TGTGCCACCGAGGGGACAGGGACAGCTTTCTTT
>TRBV7-9|TRBD1|NA|TRBJ1-2
CASSFGQGESGNTF
TGTGCCAGCAGCTTCGGACAGGGGGAAAGTGGCAACACCTTC